The following is a TCR beta chain sequence with its context. What antigen it recognizes has not been identified. Per-nucleotide qualities are absent, and no much larger clonotype sits a single base away. Library method: 5' RACE. A second roughly 6 to 11 cycle PCR used a sample-barcoded 5' primer and a J-beta primer mix. A unique molecular identifier was introduced onto each TCR beta cDNA molecule by a template-switch 5' adaptor carrying 12 random nucleotides. Each sample yielded at least 2.5 million CDR3-containing paired-end reads. All of the RNA was converted into first-strand cDNA using the Mint cDNA synthesis kit, with a TRBC-specific oligonucleotide serving as the primer. After uracil-DNA glycosylase treatment, a first 18-cycle PCR used universal primers M1SS and BC2_uni_R on all cDNA. The original methods were these. For normalization, 1 million high-quality reads, each with a distinct molecular identifier, were randomly selected from each sample. Reads with shared molecular identifiers were discarded instead of being binned into consensus sequences. MiTCR, with a Q25 quality threshold and the strictest error-elimination algorithm, was used for CDR3 identification, clonotype clustering and error correction. A nonparametric unseen species model with Euler transformation was used to estimate a lower bound on total TCR beta diversity. In-frame beta chains were kept once TCRdb had trimmed the public reads at Q25 with fastp and called clones with MiXCR. CDR3 protein duplicates are merged, each entry listing the most common genes and DNA. TCRdb, not the original authors, processed these V and J calls. In all, the sample holds some 1,800,000 distinct CDR3 sequences, and roughly two fifths of those were seen once. Together, the top ten hold more than 20% of the sample.

The source of the sample is a study of blood T cells in healthy people across ages (dated by TCRdb to between 2014 and 2016). In terms of the full investigation: In model experiments, roughly one uniquely barcoded TCR beta cDNA molecule per two T cells was captured by template switching. The study measured age-related changes in TCR beta repertoire diversity using deep sequencing normalized with unique cDNA molecular identifiers. The donors were split into four age groups: young (average around 15 years), middle-aged (about 40), aged (more than 60) and long-lived (roughly 88). To avoid experimental bias, donors of different ages were distributed randomly across sequencing lanes. Using the same blood draw, the study looked at two additional independent replicas of 1 million unique cDNA reads for two donors, one aged 18 to 29 and the other aged 80 or older.

The roughly 42 donors, aged about 6 to 95 years, were systemically healthy Caucasian individuals from Russia. Each donor gave about 9.7 milliliters of peripheral blood, drawn into EDTA-treated Vacutainer tubes. PBMCs were isolated by Ficoll-Paque density-gradient centrifugation, with at least 6 million obtained per sample. Trizol reagent was used to extract total RNA from the PBMCs, yielding at least 6 micrograms per sample. For every donor, an aliquot of PBMCs went through flow cytometry to measure the percentages of naive CD45RAhigh/CD27high T cells. Trimming removed 5 bases from V and 10 bases from J; the gene matches leave 7 bases unexplained. Reading from cysteine to phenylalanine, the CDR3 counts 12 amino acids. The DNA shown is the 36-base CDR3, in frame from base 1. The paper as a whole reports these results and caveats: There was a strong correlation between observed TCR beta diversity and the percentage of naive T cells measured by flow cytometry. Compared with the aged group, the long-lived group had more naive CD4+ T cells, fewer expanded clones and increased TCR diversity, a pattern suggesting age selection. Donor CMV infection status was unknown, potentially confounding age-related changes in expanded clonotypes. As age increased, observed TCR beta diversity per million T cells dropped in a roughly linear way, and a significant reduction was already evident by age 40. Estimates of total diversity from one million sequenced T cells were regarded as lower bounds and underestimates. Since profiling was done on bulk unsorted PBMCs, naive and antigen-experienced compartments could not be conclusively compared.

This receptor was taken from a human donor in good health. Sequencing used blood. This receptor chain uses TRBV12-3 or TRBV12-4 and TRBJ1-2; the central 7 bases match TRBD1. The bases are TGTGCCAGCAGTCTACACAGGGGAACCTACACCTTC. It codes for CASSLHRGTYTF.